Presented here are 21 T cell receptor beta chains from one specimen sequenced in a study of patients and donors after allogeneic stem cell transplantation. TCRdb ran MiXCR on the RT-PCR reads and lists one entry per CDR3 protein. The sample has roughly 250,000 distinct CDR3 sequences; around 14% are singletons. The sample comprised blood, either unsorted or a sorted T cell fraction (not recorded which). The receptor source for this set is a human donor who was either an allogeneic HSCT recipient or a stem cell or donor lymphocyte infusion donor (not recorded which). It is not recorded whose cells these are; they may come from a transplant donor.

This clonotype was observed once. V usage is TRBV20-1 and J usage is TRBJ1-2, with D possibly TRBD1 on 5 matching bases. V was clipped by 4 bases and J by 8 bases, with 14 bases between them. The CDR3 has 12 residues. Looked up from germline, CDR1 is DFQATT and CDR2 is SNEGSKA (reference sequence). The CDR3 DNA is TGCAGTGCTACTGCAGGGTTGGTAGGCTACACCTTC. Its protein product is CSATAGLVGYTF.

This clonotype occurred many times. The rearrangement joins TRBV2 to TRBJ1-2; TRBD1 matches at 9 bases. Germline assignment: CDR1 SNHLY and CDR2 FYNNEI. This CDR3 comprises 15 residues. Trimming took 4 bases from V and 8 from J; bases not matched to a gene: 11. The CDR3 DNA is TGTGCCAGCAGTGTGGGCGGGACAGGGAATGGCGGCTACACCTTC. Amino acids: CASSVGGTGNGGYTF.

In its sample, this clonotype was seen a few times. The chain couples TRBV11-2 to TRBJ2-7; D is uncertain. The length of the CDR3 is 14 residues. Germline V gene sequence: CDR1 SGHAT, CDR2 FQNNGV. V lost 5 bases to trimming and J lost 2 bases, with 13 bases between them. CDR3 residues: CASSTSRTAYEQYF. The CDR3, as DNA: TGTGCCAGCAGCACCAGCCGGACGGCCTACGAGCAGTACTTC.

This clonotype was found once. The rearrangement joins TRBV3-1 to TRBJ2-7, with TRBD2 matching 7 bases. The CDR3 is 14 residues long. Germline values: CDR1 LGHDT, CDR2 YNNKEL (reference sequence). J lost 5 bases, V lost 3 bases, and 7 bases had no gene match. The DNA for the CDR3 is TGTGCCAGCAGCCAGGCGGGAGTTCCCCACGAGCAGTACTTC. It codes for CASSQAGVPHEQYF.

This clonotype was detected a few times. CDR3 in DNA: TGTGCCAGCAGACTAGCGGGAGTTCAAGAGACCCAGTACTTC. Protein sequence: CASRLAGVQETQYF. V and J are TRBV27 and TRBJ2-5; TRBD2 agrees at 11 bases. There are 14 residues in the CDR3. The germline gives CDR1 MNHEY, CDR2 SMNVEV (reference sequence). V shed 6 bases and J 2 bases; nucleotides not matched to a gene: 2.

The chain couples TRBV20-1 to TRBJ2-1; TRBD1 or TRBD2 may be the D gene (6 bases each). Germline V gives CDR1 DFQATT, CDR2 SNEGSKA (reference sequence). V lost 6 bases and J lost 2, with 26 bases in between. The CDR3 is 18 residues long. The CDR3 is CSARGSGVEGGPYNEQFF. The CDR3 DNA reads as TGCAGTGCCCGGGGGTCAGGGGTAGAGGGGGGACCCTACAATGAGCAGTTCTTC.

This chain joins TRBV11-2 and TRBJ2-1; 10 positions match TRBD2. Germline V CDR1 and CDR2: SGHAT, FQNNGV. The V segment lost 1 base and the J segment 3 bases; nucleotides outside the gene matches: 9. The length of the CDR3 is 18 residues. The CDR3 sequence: CASSLVISGGTNYNEQFF. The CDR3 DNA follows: TGTGCCAGCAGCTTAGTTATTAGCGGGGGGACGAACTACAATGAGCAGTTCTTC.

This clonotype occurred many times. CDR3 region: CAISAVELSGYTF. DNA of the CDR3: TGTGCCATCAGTGCGGTGGAATTGAGTGGCTACACCTTC. The J gene is TRBJ1-2, the V gene TRBV10-3; D not resolved. CDR3 length: 13 residues. Germline assignment: CDR1 ENHRY and CDR2 SYGVKD. Deletions cut 4 bases from V and 7 bases from J, with 13 bases between.

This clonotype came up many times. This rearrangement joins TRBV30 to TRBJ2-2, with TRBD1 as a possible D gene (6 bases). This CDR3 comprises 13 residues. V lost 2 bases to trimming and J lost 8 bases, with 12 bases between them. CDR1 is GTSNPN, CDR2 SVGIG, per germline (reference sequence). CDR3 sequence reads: CAWSIAGTGELFF. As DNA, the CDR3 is TGTGCCTGGAGTATAGCAGGGACAGGGGAGCTGTTTTTT.

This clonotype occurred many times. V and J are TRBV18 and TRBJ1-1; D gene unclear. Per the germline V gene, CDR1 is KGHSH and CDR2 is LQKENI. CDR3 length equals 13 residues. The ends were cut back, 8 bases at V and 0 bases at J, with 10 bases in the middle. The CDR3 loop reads CASGESMNTEAFF. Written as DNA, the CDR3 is TGTGCCAGCGGCGAATCCATGAACACTGAAGCTTTCTTT.

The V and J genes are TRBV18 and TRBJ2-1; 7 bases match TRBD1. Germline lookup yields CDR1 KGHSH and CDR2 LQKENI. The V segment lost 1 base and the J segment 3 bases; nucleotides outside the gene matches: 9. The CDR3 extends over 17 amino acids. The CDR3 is CASSPLRSQGVYNEQFF. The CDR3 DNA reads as TGTGCCAGCTCACCACTCAGGTCGCAGGGGGTCTACAATGAGCAGTTCTTC.

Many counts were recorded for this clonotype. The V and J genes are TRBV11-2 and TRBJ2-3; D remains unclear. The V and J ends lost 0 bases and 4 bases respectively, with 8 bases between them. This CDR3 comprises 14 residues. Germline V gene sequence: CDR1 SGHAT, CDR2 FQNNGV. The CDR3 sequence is CASSLEIGADTQYF. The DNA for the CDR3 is TGTGCCAGCAGCTTAGAAATAGGCGCAGATACGCAGTATTTT.

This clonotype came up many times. CDR3 nucleotides: TGTGCCAGCAGCAATCCGGGACAGGGGGCACGGCCCCAGCATTTT. Its translation: CASSNPGQGARPQHF. J is TRBJ1-5 and V is TRBV6-1; 12 nucleotides line up with TRBD1. This CDR3 comprises 15 residues. V lost 6 bases to trimming and J lost 9 bases; unmatched junction nucleotides: 9. Germline V gene lookup returns CDR1 MNHNS and CDR2 SASEGT.

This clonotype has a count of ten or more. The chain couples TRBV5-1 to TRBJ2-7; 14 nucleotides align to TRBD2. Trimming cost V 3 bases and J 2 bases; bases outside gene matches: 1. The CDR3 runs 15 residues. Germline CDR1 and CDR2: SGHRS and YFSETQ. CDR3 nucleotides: TGCGCCAGCAGCTCGGGACTAGCGGGGGCCTACGAGCAGTACTTC. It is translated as CASSSGLAGAYEQYF.

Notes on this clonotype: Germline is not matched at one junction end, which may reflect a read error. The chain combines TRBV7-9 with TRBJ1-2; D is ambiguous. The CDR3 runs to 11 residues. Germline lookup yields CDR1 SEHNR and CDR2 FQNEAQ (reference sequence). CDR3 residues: CASSLRDGYSF. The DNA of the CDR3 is TGTGCCAGCAGCCTTAGAGATGGCTACTCCTTC.

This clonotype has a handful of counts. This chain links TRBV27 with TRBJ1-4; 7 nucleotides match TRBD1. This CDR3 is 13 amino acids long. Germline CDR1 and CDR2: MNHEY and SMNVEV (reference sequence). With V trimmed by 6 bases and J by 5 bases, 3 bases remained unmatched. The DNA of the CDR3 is TGTGCCAGCAGAAACAGGGGCAATGAAAAACTGTTTTTT. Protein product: CASRNRGNEKLFF. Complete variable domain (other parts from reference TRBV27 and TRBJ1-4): EAQVTQNPRYLITVTGKKLTVTCSQNMNHEYMSWYRQDPGLGLRQIYYSMNVEVTDKGDVPEGYKVSRKEKRNFPLILESPSPNQTSLYFCASRNRGNEKLFFGSGTQLSVL.

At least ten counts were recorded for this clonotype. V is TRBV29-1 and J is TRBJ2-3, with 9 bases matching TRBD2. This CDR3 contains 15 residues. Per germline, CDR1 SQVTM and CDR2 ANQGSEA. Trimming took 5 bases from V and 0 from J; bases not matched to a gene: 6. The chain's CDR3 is CSVPLAGLSTDTQYF. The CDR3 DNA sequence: TGCAGCGTTCCCCTAGCGGGACTTAGCACAGATACGCAGTATTTT.

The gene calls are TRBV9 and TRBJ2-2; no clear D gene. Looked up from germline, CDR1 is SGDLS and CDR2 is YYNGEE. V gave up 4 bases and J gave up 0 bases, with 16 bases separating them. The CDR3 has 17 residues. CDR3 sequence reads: CASSFSPALTNTGELFF. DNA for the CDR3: TGTGCCAGCAGCTTCTCCCCAGCACTAACGAACACCGGGGAGCTGTTTTTT.

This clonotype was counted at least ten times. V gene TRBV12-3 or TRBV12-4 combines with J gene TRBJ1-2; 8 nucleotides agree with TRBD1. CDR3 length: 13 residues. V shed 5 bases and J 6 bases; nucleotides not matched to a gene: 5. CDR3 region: CASSPGTGNGYTF. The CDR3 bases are TGTGCCAGCAGTCCAGGGACAGGAAATGGCTACACCTTC.

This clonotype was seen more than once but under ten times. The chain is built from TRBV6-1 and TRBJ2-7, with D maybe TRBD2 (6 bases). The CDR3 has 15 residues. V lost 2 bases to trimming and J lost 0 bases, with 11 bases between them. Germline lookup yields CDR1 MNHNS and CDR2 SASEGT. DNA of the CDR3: TGTGCCAGCAGTGAACAGCAGCGGGCCTCCTACGAGCAGTACTTC. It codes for CASSEQQRASYEQYF.

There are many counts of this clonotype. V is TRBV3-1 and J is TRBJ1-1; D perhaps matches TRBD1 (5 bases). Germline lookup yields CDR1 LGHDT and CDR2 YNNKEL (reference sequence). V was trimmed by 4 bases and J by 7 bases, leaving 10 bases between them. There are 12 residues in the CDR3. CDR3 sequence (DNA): TGTGCCAGCAGCCCCGGGACGGATGAAGCTTTCTTT. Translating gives CASSPGTDEAFF.